This is a list of T cell receptor beta chains from one sample in a study of blood T cell repertoires in COVID-19. Profiling relied on immunoSEQ multiplex PCR, and the TCRdb table lists in-frame clones only, not all of them. This table holds about 130,000 clones, around 80% found once. Sequenced material: peripheral blood. These receptor sequences come from a man aged 30 to 45 with COVID-19, enrolled during active disease. Both conserved end residues are part of each CDR3. A D gene is named only where the DNA matches it firmly. Only some rows state a clone size, as once, few, many or a class for expanded clones.

CDR3nt | CDR3aa | d_gene | j_gene | v_gene | abundance
TGTGCCAGCAGCCATAGAGGGGGTTTAGATTCACCCCTCCACTTT | CASSHRGGLDSPLHF | NA | TRBJ1-6 | TRBV3-1/TRBV3-2 | NA
TGTGCCACCAGTGATTCTAAACTAGTCCTAAGACGTGAGCAGTTCTTC | CATSDSKLVLRREQFF | NA | TRBJ2-1 | TRBV24-1 | NA
TGCGCCAGCAGCATGATGACAGGCTCGAACACTGAAGCTTTCTTT | CASSMMTGSNTEAFF | NA | TRBJ1-1 | TRBV5-1 | NA
TGTGCCAGCAGTTATAGAGACAATGAGCAGTTCTTC | CASSYRDNEQFF | NA | TRBJ2-1 | TRBV6-5 | NA
TGTGCCAGCAGCGCCACAGACAGGGTTTGGGGAAACACCATATATTTT | CASSATDRVWGNTIYF | TRBD1 | TRBJ1-3 | TRBV9 | NA
TGTGCCAGTAGTATCGCCGGGGGAACCTACGAGCAGTACTTC | CASSIAGGTYEQYF | NA | TRBJ2-7 | TRBV19 | NA
TGTGCCAGCTCACCACCCGCAGGGGGACGCAGCTACGAGCAGTACTTC | CASSPPAGGRSYEQYF | TRBD1 | TRBJ2-7 | TRBV18 | NA
TGTGCCAGCAGCAGGGGACTAGCGGACCAAAACGGGCAGTTCTTC | CASSRGLADQNGQFF | TRBD2 | TRBJ2-1 | TRBV11-3 | few
TGTGCCAGCAGCTTAGCTTCGAGCGGGGGGACCTACAATGAGCAGTTCTTC | CASSLASSGGTYNEQFF | TRBD2 | TRBJ2-1 | TRBV7-2 | NA
TGTGCCAGCAGCCAAGACCCGGCAGGGCGTTACACCTTC | CASSQDPAGRYTF | NA | TRBJ1-2 | TRBV3-1/TRBV3-2 | NA
TGTGCCAGCAGCGTAGCTGGCCTCTCTGGAAACACCATATATTTT | CASSVAGLSGNTIYF | NA | TRBJ1-3 | TRBV9 | NA
TGCGCCAGCAGCGCCTCGACAGGGGTTATCTATGGCTACACCTTC | CASSASTGVIYGYTF | TRBD1 | TRBJ1-2 | TRBV4-1 | NA
TGTGCCAGCAGCTCTCAGGGGGCCCCCTACGAGCAGTACTTC | CASSSQGAPYEQYF | TRBD1 | TRBJ2-7 | TRBV11-3 | NA
TGTGCCAGTAGTGAGTCCCGACAGGGCGTTGACTATGGCTACACCTTC | CASSESRQGVDYGYTF | TRBD1 | TRBJ1-2 | TRBV19 | NA
TGTGCCTGGAGTGTATTTGCAGGGAACTATGGCTACACCTTC | CAWSVFAGNYGYTF | NA | TRBJ1-2 | TRBV30 | few
TGTGCCAGCTCACCTCAGCGAGCGAACACCGGGGAGCTGTTTTTT | CASSPQRANTGELFF | NA | TRBJ2-2 | TRBV18 | NA
TGTGCCATCAGTGAGACACGCGGCAACACTGAAGCTTTCTTT | CAISETRGNTEAFF | NA | TRBJ1-1 | TRBV10-3 | NA
TGTGCCAGCAGCCTTATGAACACTGAAGCTTTCTTT | CASSLMNTEAFF | NA | TRBJ1-1 | TRBV11-2 | few
TGTGCCAGCAGCAAAGGATATGGGGGTCCAGGGGGTGGAAACACCATATATTTT | CASSKGYGGPGGGNTIYF | NA | TRBJ1-3 | TRBV21-1 | NA
TGTGCCAGCAGTTTGTCAGGGACTAGCGGGTTCTACGAGCAGTACTTC | CASSLSGTSGFYEQYF | TRBD2 | TRBJ2-7 | TRBV28 | many
TGTGCCACCAGCAGACCCAACTCGGACACGACGAACACTGAAGCTTTCTTT | CATSRPNSDTTNTEAFF | NA | TRBJ1-1 | TRBV15 | NA
TGTGCCAGCAGCGTGGGGGGGAGCTCCTACAATGAGCAGTTCTTC | CASSVGGSSYNEQFF | TRBD2 | TRBJ2-1 | TRBV3-1/TRBV3-2 | NA
TGTGCCAGTAGCGTTACAGGGTACGGTCAGCCCCAGCATTTT | CASSVTGYGQPQHF | NA | TRBJ1-5 | TRBV19 | NA
TGTGCCAGCAGCTTGACTAGCGGGGTCTATGAGCAGTACTTC | CASSLTSGVYEQYF | TRBD2 | TRBJ2-7 | TRBV5-4 | many
TGTGCCACCAGTGACTCGGACAGGGAATATGGCTACACCTTC | CATSDSDREYGYTF | TRBD1 | TRBJ1-2 | TRBV24-1 | NA
TGTGCCAGCAGCCTTAGGGGAAGGGGGAGCTACGAGCAGTACTTC | CASSLRGRGSYEQYF | NA | TRBJ2-7 | TRBV21-1 | NA
TGCGCCAGCAGGCCCGGGACTAGCGGAGACAATGAGCAGTTCTTC | CASRPGTSGDNEQFF | TRBD2 | TRBJ2-1 | TRBV5-1 | NA
TGTGCCAGCAGTTCCCCGGGACAGGGTCTTGAAAAACTGTTTTTT | CASSSPGQGLEKLFF | TRBD1 | TRBJ1-4 | TRBV28 | NA
TGTGCCAGCAGTGGGACTAGCGGGGGTGTCGATGAGCAGTTCTTC | CASSGTSGGVDEQFF | TRBD2 | TRBJ2-1 | TRBV2 | NA
TGTGCCAGCAGCCCTAGCGGGGGCACAGATACGCAGTATTTT | CASSPSGGTDTQYF | TRBD2 | TRBJ2-3 | TRBV3-1/TRBV3-2 | NA
TGCGCCAGCAGCCAAGACGGCGGTCTCTTGACCTCTGGGGCCAACGTCCTGACTTTC | CASSQDGGLLTSGANVLTF | NA | TRBJ2-6 | TRBV4-1 | NA